Below, one TCR beta chain is given with its context. This clonotype has at least ten counts. Its antigen remains undetermined. No quality values exist for individual bases; no much larger clone is one base distant. These data originate in a study of early T cells in non-severe SARS-CoV-2 infection (dated by TCRdb to the early 2020s). For context, the study as a whole: Bulk RNA from unsorted whole blood was used for TCR sequencing, so alpha and beta chains could not be paired. What the work shows at the level of the full study, not this receptor alone: VDJdb matching was skewed toward anti-spike CD8 responses, so virus-specific expansions were likely underestimated and private and CD4 specificities were missed.

Receptor libraries were prepared by 5' RACE. These reads were obtained on a NextSeq 500. Unique molecular identifiers were attached to individual cDNA molecules in the TCR library protocol so that sequencing error and PCR bias could be corrected. Sequencing covered both TCR alpha and beta chains, and within each sample the abundances of alpha and beta sequences were tightly co-correlated. In the authors' own workflow: Decombinator V4 was used to annotate the V gene, J gene and CDR3 of the TCR sequences. TCRs were defined as expanded if a significant change between any two time points was detected under a Poisson model with p below 0.0001. TCR abundances were normalised to the total number of TCRs sequenced in each sample and reported as counts per million. MAIT TCRs were defined by TRAV1-2 paired with TRAJ12, TRAJ20 or TRAJ33, and iNKT TCRs by TRAV10 paired with TRAJ18. VDJdb, accessed on 1 November 2021, was searched for TCRs annotated for CMV, EBV and SARS-CoV-2, and TCRs annotated for more than one antigen were excluded. The public sequencing data were trimmed at Q25 with fastp and processed into clonotypes with MiXCR by TCRdb, which kept only in-frame beta chains. Here each entry gathers all rows of one CDR3 protein and keeps the most common genes and DNA. The V and J calls were determined by TCRdb, not by the authors. Recorded for this sample are about 52,000 distinct CDR3 sequences; 9.5% to 11% of them occurred a single time. The top ten constitute 13% of the sample.

This was a case-control study nested in a cohort of healthcare workers in London, UK, who had nasopharyngeal swab PCR tests and blood samples taken every week. Healthcare workers were enrolled in the week of the UK lockdown, from 23 to 31 March 2020, and were followed every week for up to roughly 15 weeks. The germline V gene sets CDR1 to SNHLY and CDR2 to FYNNEI. V is trimmed back by 5 bases and J by 2 bases, and the junction contains 2 bases that no gene match accounts for. The CDR3 sequence holds 14 residues, the cysteine and phenylalanine included. Only the CDR3 portion is preserved as DNA: 42 bases, with reading frame beginning at the first base.

The origin of this receptor is an adult who was a healthcare worker with PCR-confirmed SARS-CoV-2 infection or an uninfected control (not recorded which). Sequencing was carried out using whole blood. The chain links TRBV2 with TRBJ2-2; TRBD1 aligns with 7 central bases. The DNA sequence follows: TGTGCCAGCAGTCGGGACAGCAACACCGGGGAGCTGTTTTTT. It translates as CASSRDSNTGELFF.